This TCR beta chain was obtained from a study of blood T cells in healthy people across ages (dated by TCRdb to the mid-2010s). Study-wide context: In model experiments, template switching captured roughly one uniquely barcoded TCR beta cDNA molecule for every two T cells. To track age-related changes in TCR beta repertoire diversity, the study relied on deep sequencing normalized with unique cDNA molecular identifiers. The donors were divided into four age groups: young (average around 15 years), middle-aged (approximately 42), aged (about 60) and long-lived (nearly 85). To avoid experimental bias, donors of different ages were randomly spread across the sequencing lanes. For two donors (one aged 18 to 29 and one aged 80 or older), the study analyzed two additional independent replicas of 1 million unique cDNA reads from the same blood draw.

The investigation overall reported the following: Estimates of total diversity from one million sequenced T cells were regarded as lower bounds and underestimates. There was a strong correlation between observed TCR beta diversity and the percentage of naive T cells measured by flow cytometry. Compared with the aged group, the long-lived group had more naive CD4+ T cells, fewer expanded clones and increased TCR diversity, a pattern suggesting age selection. Observed TCR beta diversity per million T cells fell roughly linearly with age, and a significant reduction was already apparent by age roughly 40. Because profiling used bulk unsorted PBMCs, naive and antigen-experienced compartments could not be compared conclusively. Because the CMV infection status of the donors was unknown, age-related changes in expanded clonotypes may potentially have been confounded.

Systemically healthy Caucasian individuals from Russia, 39 in total and aged roughly 6 to 100 years, were included as donors. Each donor gave roughly 11 milliliters of peripheral blood, drawn into EDTA-treated Vacutainer tubes. PBMCs were isolated by Ficoll-Paque density-gradient centrifugation, with at least 6 million obtained per sample. Total RNA was extracted from PBMCs with Trizol reagent, with at least 6 micrograms obtained per sample. The percentages of naive CD45RAhigh/CD27high T cells were determined by flow cytometry on a PBMC aliquot from every donor. In the case of this clonotype: Its antigen target is currently unknown. Base quality data are lacking; no much larger clone is found one base away.

Receptor amplification or capture employed 5' RACE. TCRdb records Illumina HiSeq 2500 as the sequencer. A second 7 to 11 cycle PCR used a sample-barcoded 5' primer and a J-beta primer mix. Each TCR beta cDNA molecule received a unique molecular identifier from a template-switch 5' adaptor carrying 12 random nucleotides. Each sample yielded at least 3 million CDR3-containing paired-end reads. First-strand cDNA synthesis was performed from all RNA using the Mint cDNA synthesis kit, with priming by a TRBC-specific oligonucleotide. Following uracil-DNA glycosylase treatment, all cDNA underwent a first 18-cycle PCR with the universal primers M1SS and BC2_uni_R. On the authors' methods: Each sample was normalized by randomly selecting 1 million high-quality reads, each carrying a distinct molecular identifier. Instead of being binned into consensus sequences, reads with shared molecular identifiers were discarded. MiTCR, with a Q25 quality threshold and the strictest error-elimination algorithm, was used for CDR3 identification, clonotype clustering and error correction. Lower-bound total TCR beta diversity was estimated with a nonparametric unseen species model using Euler transformation. The raw public reads went through TCRdb reprocessing: fastp at Q25, MiXCR clone calling, in-frame beta chains kept. Under each unique CDR3 protein, matching rows form one entry showing the most common genes and DNA. The V and J calls, along with clone size, are taken from TCRdb and not from the paper's own processing. The sample includes over 950,000 distinct CDR3 sequences, with 30% to 40% observed a single time. Jointly, the top ten make up about an eighth of the sample.

The CDR3 starts with the cysteine, ends with the phenylalanine, and has 17 residues. The entry retains the CDR3 DNA only, 51 bases that are in frame from base 1. Ends trimmed: V by 3 bases, J by 7 bases; bases unmatched to a gene: 14. The receptor was isolated from a man between 18 and 29 years old in good health. The specimen was blood. This chain is built from TRBV12-3 or TRBV12-4 and TRBJ1-2; TRBD1 agrees with 10 junctional bases. The DNA sequence follows: TGTGCCAGCAGTTTTTCCGGGACAGGGGCGCTATTCGGTGGCTACACCTTC. Its translation is CASSFSGTGALFGGYTF.